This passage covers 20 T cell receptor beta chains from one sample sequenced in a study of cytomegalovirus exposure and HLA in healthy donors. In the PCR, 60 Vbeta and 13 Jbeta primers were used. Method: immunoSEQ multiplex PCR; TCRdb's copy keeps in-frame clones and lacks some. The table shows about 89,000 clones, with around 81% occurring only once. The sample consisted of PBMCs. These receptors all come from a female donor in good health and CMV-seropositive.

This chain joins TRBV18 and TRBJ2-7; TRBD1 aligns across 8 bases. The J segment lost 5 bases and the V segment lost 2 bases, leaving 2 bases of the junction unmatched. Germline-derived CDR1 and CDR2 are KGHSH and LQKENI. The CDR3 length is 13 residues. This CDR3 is CASSPRTGNEQYF. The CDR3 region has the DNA TGTGCCAGCTCACCAAGGACAGGGAACGAGCAGTACTTC.

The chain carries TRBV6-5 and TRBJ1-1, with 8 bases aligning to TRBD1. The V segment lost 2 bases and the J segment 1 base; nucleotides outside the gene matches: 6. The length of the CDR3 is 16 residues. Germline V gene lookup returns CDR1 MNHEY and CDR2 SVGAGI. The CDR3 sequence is CASSYRRTGPNTEAFF. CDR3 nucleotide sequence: TGTGCCAGCAGTTACCGGAGGACAGGGCCGAACACTGAAGCTTTCTTT.

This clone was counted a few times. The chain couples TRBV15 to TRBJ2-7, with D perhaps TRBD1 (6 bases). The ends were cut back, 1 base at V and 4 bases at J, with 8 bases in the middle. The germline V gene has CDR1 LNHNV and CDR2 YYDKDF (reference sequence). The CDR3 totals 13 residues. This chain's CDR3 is CATSRGTDYEQYF. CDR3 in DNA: TGTGCCACCAGCAGAGGGACAGATTACGAGCAGTACTTC. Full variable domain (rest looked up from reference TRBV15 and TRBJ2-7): DAMVIQNPRYQVTQFGKPVTLSCSQTLNHNVMYWYQQKSSQAPKLLFHYYDKDFNNEADTPDNFQSRRPNTSFCFLDIRSPGLGDTAMYLCATSRGTDYEQYFGPGTRLTVT.

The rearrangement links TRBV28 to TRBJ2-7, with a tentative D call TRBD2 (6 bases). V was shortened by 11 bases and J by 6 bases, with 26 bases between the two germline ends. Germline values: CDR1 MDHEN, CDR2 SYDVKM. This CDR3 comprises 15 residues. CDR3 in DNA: TGTGCCGCCGGCGAAGGGGACTTTGGGGGTCGCGAGCAGTACTTC. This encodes CAAGEGDFGGREQYF.

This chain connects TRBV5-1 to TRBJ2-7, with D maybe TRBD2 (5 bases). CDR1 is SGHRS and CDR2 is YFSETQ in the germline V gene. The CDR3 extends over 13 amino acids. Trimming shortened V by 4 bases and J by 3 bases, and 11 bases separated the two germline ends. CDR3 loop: CASSDDYDYEQYF. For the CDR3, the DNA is TGCGCCAGCAGCGACGACTACGACTACGAGCAGTACTTC.

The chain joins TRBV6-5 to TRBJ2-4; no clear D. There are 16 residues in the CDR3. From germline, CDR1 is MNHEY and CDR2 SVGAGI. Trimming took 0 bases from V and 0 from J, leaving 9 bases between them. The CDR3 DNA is TGTGCCAGCAGTTACTCCCAGGCCCTAGCCAAAAACATTCAGTACTTC. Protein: CASSYSQALAKNIQYF.

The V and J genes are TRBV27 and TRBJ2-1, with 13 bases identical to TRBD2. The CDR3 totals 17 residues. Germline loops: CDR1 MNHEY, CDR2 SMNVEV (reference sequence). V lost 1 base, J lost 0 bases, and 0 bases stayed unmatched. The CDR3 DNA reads TGTGCCAGCAGTTTATGGACTAGCGGGAGCTCCTACAATGAGCAGTTCTTC. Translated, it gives CASSLWTSGSSYNEQFF.

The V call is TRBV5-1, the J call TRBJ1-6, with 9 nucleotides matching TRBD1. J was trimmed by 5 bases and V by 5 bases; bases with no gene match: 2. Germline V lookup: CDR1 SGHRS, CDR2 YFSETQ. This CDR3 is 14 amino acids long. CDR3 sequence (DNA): TGCGCCAGCAGACAGGGGGCGGATAATTCACCCCTCCACTTT. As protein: CASRQGADNSPLHF.

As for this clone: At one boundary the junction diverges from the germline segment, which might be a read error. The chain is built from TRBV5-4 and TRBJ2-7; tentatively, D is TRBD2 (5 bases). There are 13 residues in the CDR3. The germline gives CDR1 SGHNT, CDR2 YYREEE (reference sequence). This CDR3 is CTSSPGISYEQYF. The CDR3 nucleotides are TGTACCAGCAGCCCCGGGATCTCCTACGAGCAGTACTTC. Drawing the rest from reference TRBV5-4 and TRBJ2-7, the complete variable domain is ETGVTQSPTHLIKTRGQQVTLRCSSQSGHNTVSWYQQALGQGPQFIFQYYREEENGRGNFPPRFSGLQFPNYSSELNVNALELDDSALYLCTSSPGISYEQYFGPGTRLTVT.

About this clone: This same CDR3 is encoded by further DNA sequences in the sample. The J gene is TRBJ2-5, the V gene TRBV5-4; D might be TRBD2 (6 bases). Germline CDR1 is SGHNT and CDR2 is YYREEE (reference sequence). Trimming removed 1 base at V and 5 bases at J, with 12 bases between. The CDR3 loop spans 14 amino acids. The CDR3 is CASSLIAAKETQYF. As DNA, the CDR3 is TGTGCCAGCAGCTTGATAGCGGCTAAGGAGACCCAGTACTTC.

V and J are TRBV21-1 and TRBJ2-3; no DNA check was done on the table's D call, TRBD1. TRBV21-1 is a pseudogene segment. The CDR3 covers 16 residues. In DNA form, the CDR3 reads TGTGCCAGCAGCCCCCGGACTGGGGGCTCTTCAGATACGCAGTATTTT. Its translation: CASSPRTGGSSDTQYF.

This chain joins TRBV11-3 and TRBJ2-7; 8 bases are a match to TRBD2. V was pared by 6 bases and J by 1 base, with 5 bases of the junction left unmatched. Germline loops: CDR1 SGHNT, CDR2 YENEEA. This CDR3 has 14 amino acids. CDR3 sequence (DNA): TGTGCCAGCAGTCCAACTAGCGGTTCCTACGAGCAGTACTTC. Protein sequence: CASSPTSGSYEQYF.

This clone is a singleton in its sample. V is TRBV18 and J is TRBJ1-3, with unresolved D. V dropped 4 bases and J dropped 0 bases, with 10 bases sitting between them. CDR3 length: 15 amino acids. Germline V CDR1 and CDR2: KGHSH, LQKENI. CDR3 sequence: CASSRERISGNTIYF. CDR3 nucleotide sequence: TGTGCCAGCTCACGCGAGAGAATCTCTGGAAACACCATATATTTT.

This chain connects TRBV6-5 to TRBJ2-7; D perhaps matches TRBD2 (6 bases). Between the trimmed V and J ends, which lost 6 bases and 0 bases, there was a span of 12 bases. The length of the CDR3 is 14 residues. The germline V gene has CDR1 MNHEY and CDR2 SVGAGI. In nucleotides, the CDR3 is TGTGCCAGCAGCCGGGGGACGGCCTCCTACGAGCAGTACTTC. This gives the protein CASSRGTASYEQYF.

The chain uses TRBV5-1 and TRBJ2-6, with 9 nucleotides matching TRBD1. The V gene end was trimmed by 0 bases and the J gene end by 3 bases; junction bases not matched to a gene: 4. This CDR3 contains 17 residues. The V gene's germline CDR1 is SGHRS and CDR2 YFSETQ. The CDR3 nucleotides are TGCGCCAGCAGCTTGGGCACAGGGGGCTTTGGGGCCAACGTCCTGACTTTC. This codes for CASSLGTGGFGANVLTF.

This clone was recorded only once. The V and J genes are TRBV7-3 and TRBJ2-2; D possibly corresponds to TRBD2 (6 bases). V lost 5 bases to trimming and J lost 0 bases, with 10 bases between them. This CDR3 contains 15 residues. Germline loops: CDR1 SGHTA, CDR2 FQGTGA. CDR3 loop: CASSLGLANTGELFF. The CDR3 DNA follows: TGTGCCAGCAGCCTGGGACTGGCGAACACCGGGGAGCTGTTTTTT.

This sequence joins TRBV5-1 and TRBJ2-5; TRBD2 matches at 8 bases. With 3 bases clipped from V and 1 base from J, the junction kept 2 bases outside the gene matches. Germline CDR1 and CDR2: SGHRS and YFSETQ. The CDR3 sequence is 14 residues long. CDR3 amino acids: CASSSTSGQETQYF. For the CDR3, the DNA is TGCGCCAGCAGCTCTACTAGCGGCCAAGAGACCCAGTACTTC.

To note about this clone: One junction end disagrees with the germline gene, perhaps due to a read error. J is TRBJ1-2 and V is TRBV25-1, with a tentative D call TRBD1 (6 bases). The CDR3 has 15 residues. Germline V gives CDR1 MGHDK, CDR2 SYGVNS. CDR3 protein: CASSAITGYNYGYPF. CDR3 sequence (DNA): TGTGCCAGCAGTGCGATAACAGGGTACAACTATGGCTACCCCTTC.

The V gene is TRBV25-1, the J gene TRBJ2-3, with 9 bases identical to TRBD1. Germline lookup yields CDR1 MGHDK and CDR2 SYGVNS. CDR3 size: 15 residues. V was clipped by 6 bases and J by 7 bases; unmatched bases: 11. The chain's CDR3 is CASSPPGQGSNTQYF. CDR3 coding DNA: TGTGCCAGCAGCCCGCCGGGACAGGGTTCAAATACGCAGTATTTT.

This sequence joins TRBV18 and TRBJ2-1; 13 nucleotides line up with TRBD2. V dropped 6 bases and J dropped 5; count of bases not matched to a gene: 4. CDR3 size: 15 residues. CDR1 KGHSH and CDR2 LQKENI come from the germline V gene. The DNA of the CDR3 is TGTGCCAGCTCGCCGGGACTAGCGGGAAACAATGAGCAGTTCTTC. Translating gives CASSPGLAGNNEQFF. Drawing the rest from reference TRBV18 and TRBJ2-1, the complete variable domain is NAGVMQNPRHLVRRRGQEARLRCSPMKGHSHVYWYRQLPEEGLKFMVYLQKENIIDESGMPKERFSAEFPKEGPSILRIQQVVRGDSAAYFCASSPGLAGNNEQFFGPGTRLTVL.